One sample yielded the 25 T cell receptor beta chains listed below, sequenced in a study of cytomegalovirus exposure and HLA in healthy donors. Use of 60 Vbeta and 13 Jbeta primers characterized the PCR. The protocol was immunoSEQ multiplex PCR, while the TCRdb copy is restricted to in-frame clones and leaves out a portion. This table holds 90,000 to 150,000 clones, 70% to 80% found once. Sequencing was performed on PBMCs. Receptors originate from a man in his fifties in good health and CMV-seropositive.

The CDR3 loop reads CASSPGSYNEQFF. The CDR3 DNA follows: TGTGCCAGCAGCCCCGGCTCCTACAATGAGCAGTTCTTC. The chain joins TRBV4-2 to TRBJ2-1; D remains ambiguous. This CDR3 has 13 amino acids. Deletions cut 4 bases from V and 0 bases from J, with 4 bases between. Looked up from germline, CDR1 is LGHNA and CDR2 is YNFKEQ.

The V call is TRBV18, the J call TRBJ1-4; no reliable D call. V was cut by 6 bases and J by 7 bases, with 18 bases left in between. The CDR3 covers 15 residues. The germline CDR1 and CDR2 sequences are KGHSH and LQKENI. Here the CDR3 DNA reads TGTGCCAGCTCGTCAGCCGAAACCCGCGGTGAAAAACTGTTTTTT. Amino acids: CASSSAETRGEKLFF. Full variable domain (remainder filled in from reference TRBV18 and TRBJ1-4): NAGVMQNPRHLVRRRGQEARLRCSPMKGHSHVYWYRQLPEEGLKFMVYLQKENIIDESGMPKERFSAEFPKEGPSILRIQQVVRGDSAAYFCASSSAETRGEKLFFGSGTQLSVL.

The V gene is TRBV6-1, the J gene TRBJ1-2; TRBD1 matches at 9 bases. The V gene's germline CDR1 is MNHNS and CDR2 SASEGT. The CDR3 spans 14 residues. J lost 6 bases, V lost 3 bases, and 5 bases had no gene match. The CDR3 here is CASSEYRGQDGYTF. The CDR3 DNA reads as TGTGCCAGCAGTGAGTACAGGGGGCAAGATGGCTACACCTTC.

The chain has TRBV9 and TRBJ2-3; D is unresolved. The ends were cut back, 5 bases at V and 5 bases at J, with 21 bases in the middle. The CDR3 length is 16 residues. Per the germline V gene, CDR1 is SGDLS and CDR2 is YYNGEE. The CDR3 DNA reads TGTGCCAGCAGTCCCGCTTATAGCAACCGACTAGATACGCAGTATTTT. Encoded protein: CASSPAYSNRLDTQYF.

The CDR3 spells CSVGQTYEQYF. CDR3 sequence (DNA): TGCAGCGTGGGACAGACCTACGAGCAGTACTTC. The rearrangement links TRBV29-1 to TRBJ2-7; 7 nucleotides line up with TRBD1. The J segment lost 2 bases and the V segment lost 6 bases, leaving 1 base of the junction unmatched. CDR3 size: 11 residues. Germline lookup yields CDR1 SQVTM and CDR2 ANQGSEA.

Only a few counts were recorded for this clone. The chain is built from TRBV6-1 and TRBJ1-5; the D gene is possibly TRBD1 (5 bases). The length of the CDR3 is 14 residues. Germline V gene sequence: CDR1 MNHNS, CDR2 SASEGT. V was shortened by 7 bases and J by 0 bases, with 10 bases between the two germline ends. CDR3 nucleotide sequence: TGTGCCAGCAACCCTACAGGTAGCAATCAGCCCCAGCATTTT. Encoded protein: CASNPTGSNQPQHF.

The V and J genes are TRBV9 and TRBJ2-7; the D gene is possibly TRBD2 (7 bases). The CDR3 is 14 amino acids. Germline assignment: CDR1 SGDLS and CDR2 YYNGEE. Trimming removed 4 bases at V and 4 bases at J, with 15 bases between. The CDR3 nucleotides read TGTGCCAGCAGCCCTGGGGGGGGCCAATACGAGCAGTACTTC. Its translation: CASSPGGGQYEQYF.

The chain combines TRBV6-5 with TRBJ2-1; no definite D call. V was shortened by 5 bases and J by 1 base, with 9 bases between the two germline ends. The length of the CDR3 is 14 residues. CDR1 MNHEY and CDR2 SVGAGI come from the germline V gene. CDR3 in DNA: TGTGCCAGCAGTCCTTCGTTATCCTACAATGAGCAGTTCTTC. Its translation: CASSPSLSYNEQFF.

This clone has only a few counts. CDR3 DNA sequence: TGCGCCAGCAGCTTGTCGCAGGGGTCAGCGGGGGCCGGGTTCTTC. This gives the protein CASSLSQGSAGAGFF. J is TRBJ2-1 and V is TRBV5-1; 8 bases fit TRBD2. Germline CDR1 and CDR2: SGHRS and YFSETQ. The CDR3 runs 15 residues. J lost 15 bases, V lost 1 base, and 15 bases had no gene match.

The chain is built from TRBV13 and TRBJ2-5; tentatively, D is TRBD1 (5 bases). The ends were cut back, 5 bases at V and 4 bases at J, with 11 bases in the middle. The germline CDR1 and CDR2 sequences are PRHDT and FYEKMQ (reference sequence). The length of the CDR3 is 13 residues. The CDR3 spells CASSQGFGETQYF. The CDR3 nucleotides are TGTGCCAGCAGCCAGGGATTCGGAGAGACCCAGTACTTC.

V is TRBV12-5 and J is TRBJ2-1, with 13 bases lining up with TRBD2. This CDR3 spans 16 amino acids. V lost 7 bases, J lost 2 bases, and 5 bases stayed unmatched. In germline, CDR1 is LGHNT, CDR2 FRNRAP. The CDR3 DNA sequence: TGTGCTAGTGAGTTTACTAGCGGGGGGGCCTACAATGAGCAGTTCTTC. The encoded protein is CASEFTSGGAYNEQFF.

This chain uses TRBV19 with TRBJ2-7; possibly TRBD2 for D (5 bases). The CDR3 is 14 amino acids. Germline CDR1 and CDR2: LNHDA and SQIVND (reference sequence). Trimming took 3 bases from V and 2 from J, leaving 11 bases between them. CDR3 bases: TGTGCCAGTAGTATTGCTGAGGGTCCCTACGAGCAGTACTTC. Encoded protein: CASSIAEGPYEQYF. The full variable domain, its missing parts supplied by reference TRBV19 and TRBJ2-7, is DGGITQSPKYLFRKEGQNVTLSCEQNLNHDAMYWYRQDPGQGLRLIYYSQIVNDFQKGDIAEGYSVSREKKESFPLTVTSAQKNPTAFYLCASSIAEGPYEQYFGPGTRLTVT.

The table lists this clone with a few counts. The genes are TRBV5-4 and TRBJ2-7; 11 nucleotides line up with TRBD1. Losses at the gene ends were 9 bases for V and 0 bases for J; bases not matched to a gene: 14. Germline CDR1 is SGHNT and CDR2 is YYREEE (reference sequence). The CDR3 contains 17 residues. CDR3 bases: TGTGCCACCGTTGGACAGGGGGCCTCTCGAAGCTCCTACGAGCAGTACTTC. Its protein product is CATVGQGASRSSYEQYF.

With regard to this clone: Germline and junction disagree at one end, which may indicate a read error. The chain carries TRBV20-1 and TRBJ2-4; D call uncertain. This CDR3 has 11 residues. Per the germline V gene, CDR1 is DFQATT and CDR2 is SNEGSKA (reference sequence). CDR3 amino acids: CSARDRNIQYF. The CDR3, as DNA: TGCAGTGCTCGAGATCGAAACATTCAGTACTTC.

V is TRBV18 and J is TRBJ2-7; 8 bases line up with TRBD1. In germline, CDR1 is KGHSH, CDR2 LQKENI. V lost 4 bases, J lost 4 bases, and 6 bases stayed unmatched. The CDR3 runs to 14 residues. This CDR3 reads CASSHGQGGYEQYF. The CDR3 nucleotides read TGTGCCAGCTCACATGGACAGGGAGGATACGAGCAGTACTTC. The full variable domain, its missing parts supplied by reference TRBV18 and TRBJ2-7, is NAGVMQNPRHLVRRRGQEARLRCSPMKGHSHVYWYRQLPEEGLKFMVYLQKENIIDESGMPKERFSAEFPKEGPSILRIQQVVRGDSAAYFCASSHGQGGYEQYFGPGTRLTVT.

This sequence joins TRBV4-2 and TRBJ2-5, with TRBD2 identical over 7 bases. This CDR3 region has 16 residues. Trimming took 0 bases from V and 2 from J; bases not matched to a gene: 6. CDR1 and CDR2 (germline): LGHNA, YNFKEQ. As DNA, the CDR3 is TGTGCCAGCAGCCAAGAATCGGCTAGCGGACAAGAGACCCAGTACTTC. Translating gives CASSQESASGQETQYF.

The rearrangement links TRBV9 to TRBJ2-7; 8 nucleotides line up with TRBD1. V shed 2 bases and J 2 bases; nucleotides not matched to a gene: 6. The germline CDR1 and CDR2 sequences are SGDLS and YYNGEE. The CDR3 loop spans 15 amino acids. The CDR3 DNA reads TGTGCCAGCAGCGTCGACCAGGGGGCCACCTACGAGCAGTACTTC. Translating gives CASSVDQGATYEQYF.

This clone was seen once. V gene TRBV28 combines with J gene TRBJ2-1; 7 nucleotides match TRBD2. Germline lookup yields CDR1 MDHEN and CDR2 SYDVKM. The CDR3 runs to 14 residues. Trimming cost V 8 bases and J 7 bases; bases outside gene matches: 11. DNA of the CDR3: TGTGCCAGCCAGGGAGGGACTACCGTGAATGAGCAGTTCTTC. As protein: CASQGGTTVNEQFF.

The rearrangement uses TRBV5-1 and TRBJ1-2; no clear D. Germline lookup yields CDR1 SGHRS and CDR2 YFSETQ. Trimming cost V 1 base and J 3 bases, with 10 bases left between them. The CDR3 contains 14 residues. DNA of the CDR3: TGCGCCAGCAGCTTGCCGGTAGGAGACTATGGCTACACCTTC. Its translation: CASSLPVGDYGYTF. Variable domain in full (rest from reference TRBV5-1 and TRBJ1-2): KAGVTQTPRYLIKTRGQQVTLSCSPISGHRSVSWYQQTPGQGLQFLFEYFSETQRNKGNFPGRFSGRQFSNSRSEMNVSTLELGDSALYLCASSLPVGDYGYTFGSGTRLTVV.

The CDR3 region has the DNA TGTGCCAGCAGCGTGGAGCCCTCGGGGAGCTCCTACAATGAGCAGTTCTTC. It yields the protein CASSVEPSGSSYNEQFF. This sequence joins TRBV9 and TRBJ2-1, with D possibly matching TRBD2 (5 bases). The CDR3 covers 17 residues. Trimming pared 2 bases from V and 0 bases from J, leaving 15 bases between. The V gene's germline CDR1 is SGDLS and CDR2 YYNGEE.

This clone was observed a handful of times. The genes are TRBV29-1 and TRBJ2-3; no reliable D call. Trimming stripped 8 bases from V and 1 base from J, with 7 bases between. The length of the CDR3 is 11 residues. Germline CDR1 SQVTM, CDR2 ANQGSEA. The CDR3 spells CSPKRTDTQYF. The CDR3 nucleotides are TGCAGCCCTAAACGCACAGATACGCAGTATTTT.

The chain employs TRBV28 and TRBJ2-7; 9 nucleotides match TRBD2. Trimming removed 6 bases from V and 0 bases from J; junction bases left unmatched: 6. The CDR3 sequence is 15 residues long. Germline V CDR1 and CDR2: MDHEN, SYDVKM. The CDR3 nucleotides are TGTGCCAGCAGACCCCCTAGCGGGGTCTCCTACGAGCAGTACTTC. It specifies CASRPPSGVSYEQYF.

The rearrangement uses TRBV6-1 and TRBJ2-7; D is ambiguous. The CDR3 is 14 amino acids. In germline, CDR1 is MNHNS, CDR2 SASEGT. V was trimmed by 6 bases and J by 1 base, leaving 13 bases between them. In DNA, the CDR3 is TGTGCCAGCAGCCTGCTAAGCGTTTCCTACGAGCAGTACTTC. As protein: CASSLLSVSYEQYF.

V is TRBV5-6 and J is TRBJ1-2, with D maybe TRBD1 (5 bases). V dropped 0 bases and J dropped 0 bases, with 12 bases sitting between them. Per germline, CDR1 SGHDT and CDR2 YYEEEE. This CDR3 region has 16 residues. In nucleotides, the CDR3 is TGTGCCAGCAGCTTGGGGGCAGGGTCTCCTAACTATGGCTACACCTTC. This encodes CASSLGAGSPNYGYTF. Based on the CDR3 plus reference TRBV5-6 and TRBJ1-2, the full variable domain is DAGVTQSPTHLIKTRGQQVTLRCSPKSGHDTVSWYQQALGQGPQFIFQYYEEEERQRGNFPDRFSGHQFPNYSSELNVNALLLGDSALYLCASSLGAGSPNYGYTFGSGTRLTVV.

The CDR3 region has the DNA TGCAGCGTCTGGACAGGGGGCTTGAATGGCTACACCTTC. Translating gives CSVWTGGLNGYTF. The V and J genes are TRBV29-1 and TRBJ1-2, with TRBD1 identical over 11 bases. The CDR3 is 13 amino acids. CDR1 and CDR2 (germline): SQVTM, ANQGSEA. Germline trimming cut 6 bases from V and 6 bases from J; bases unmatched to any gene: 6.